The 23 T cell receptor beta chains given below trace back to one sample, sequenced in a study of human T cells and chemical hapten exposure. TCRdb fed the RACE reads into MiXCR, producing one record per CDR3 protein. The repertoire has about 14,000 distinct CDR3 sequences, roughly 15% of them found once; the top ten carry 5.5% to 8%. Specified time point: patch test 1, 2 weeks after DPC sensitization. Treatment defined: therapeutic diphenylcyclopropenone sensitization with weekly scalp DPC. The sequenced sample was whole blood, obtained in connection with sensitization to the hapten diphenylcyclopropenone (DPC). Receptors originate from a woman aged 30 to 39 with alopecia areata. Some clones in this sample may be carry-over from other donors' samples.

This clonotype was counted at least ten times. This rearrangement joins TRBV7-8 to TRBJ1-1; D is unresolved. This CDR3 spans 11 amino acids. Germline V CDR1 and CDR2: SGHVS, FQNEAQ. With 5 bases removed from V and 7 bases from J, the gap between germline ends came to 8 bases. The CDR3 DNA is TGTGCCAGCAGCCGGGTGGGTGAAGCTTTCTTT. Its translation: CASSRVGEAFF.

This chain connects TRBV6-1 to TRBJ1-6; perhaps TRBD1 as D (5 bases). The CDR3 is 13 residues long. The germline CDR1 and CDR2 sequences are MNHNS and SASEGT. The V and J ends lost 3 bases and 8 bases respectively, with 8 bases between them. The DNA for the CDR3 is TGTGCCAGCAGTGATAGGGGTGATTCACCCCTCCACTTT. Translating it yields CASSDRGDSPLHF.

This clonotype occurred many times. J is TRBJ1-1 and V is TRBV3-1; D remains unclear. The CDR3 extends over 12 amino acids. Germline CDR1 reads LGHDT; CDR2 reads YNNKEL (reference sequence). The V end lost 5 bases, the J end lost 4 bases, and 8 bases lay between the germline ends. CDR3 region: CASSEMGTEAFF. The CDR3 nucleotides are TGTGCCAGCAGCGAAATGGGCACTGAAGCTTTCTTT.

This chain joins TRBV11-2 and TRBJ2-1; D possibly corresponds to TRBD2 (6 bases). Between the trimmed V and J ends, which lost 5 bases and 3 bases, there was a span of 20 bases. Germline CDR1 is SGHAT and CDR2 is FQNNGV. The length of the CDR3 is 17 residues. CDR3 in amino acids: CASSETYWGESYNEQFF. CDR3 coding DNA: TGTGCCAGCAGCGAGACTTATTGGGGGGAGAGCTACAATGAGCAGTTCTTC.

This clonotype has ten or more counts. V gene TRBV2 combines with J gene TRBJ2-2; D is uncertain. Germline V gene data show CDR1 as SNHLY and CDR2 as FYNNEI. The CDR3 spans 15 residues. Trimming removed 6 bases at V and 6 bases at J, with 17 bases between. The CDR3 spells CASRHGVLGSGELFF. In DNA form, the CDR3 reads TGTGCCAGCAGACATGGGGTTTTAGGTTCCGGGGAGCTGTTTTTT.

In its sample, this clonotype is medium-sized (0.01 to 0.1%). The rearrangement links TRBV11-2 to TRBJ1-1; TRBD1 aligns across 8 bases. With V trimmed by 4 bases and J by 3 bases, 7 bases remained unmatched. This CDR3 is built from 15 residues. From germline, CDR1 is SGHAT and CDR2 FQNNGV. This CDR3 reads CASSSRGRQDTEAFF. In DNA form, the CDR3 reads TGTGCCAGCAGCTCCAGGGGGCGCCAGGACACTGAAGCTTTCTTT.

This clonotype was detected only a few times. The chain is built from TRBV11-3 and TRBJ1-1, with 11 nucleotides matching TRBD1. The CDR3 totals 14 residues. Trimming cost V 5 bases and J 6 bases; bases outside gene matches: 5. Germline V gene data show CDR1 as SGHNT and CDR2 as YENEEA. The CDR3 DNA reads as TGTGCCAGCAGCCGAGGACAGGGGGCCCCTGAAGCTTTCTTT. Translation: CASSRGQGAPEAFF. Using reference TRBV11-3 and TRBJ1-1 for the parts outside the CDR3, the full variable domain is EAGVVQSPRYKIIEKKQPVAFWCNPISGHNTLYWYLQNLGQGPELLIRYENEEAVDDSQLPKDRFSAERLKGVDSTLKIQPAELGDSAVYLCASSRGQGAPEAFFGQGTRLTVV.

Judged by abundance, this clonotype is medium-sized. The V call is TRBV20-1, the J call TRBJ2-7; 14 bases are shared with TRBD2. In germline, CDR1 is DFQATT, CDR2 SNEGSKA (reference sequence). The V segment lost 0 bases and the J segment 4 bases; nucleotides outside the gene matches: 2. This CDR3 spans 15 amino acids. CDR3 loop: CSARDRTSGRYEQYV. As DNA, the CDR3 is TGCAGTGCTAGAGATAGGACTAGCGGGAGGTACGAGCAGTACGTC.

This clonotype came up many times. This chain links TRBV5-1 with TRBJ2-3; weak D call: TRBD2 (5 bases). Trimming took off 1 base at V and 3 bases at J, with 12 bases between the two ends. Germline CDR1 is SGHRS and CDR2 is YFSETQ. This CDR3 is 15 amino acids long. The DNA of the CDR3 is TGCGCCAGCAGCTTGAGAGGGCTTGAAACAGATACGCAGTATTTT. Its translation: CASSLRGLETDTQYF.

The chain uses TRBV29-1 and TRBJ2-1; a possible D gene is TRBD2 (6 bases). The V end lost 7 bases, the J end lost 9 bases, and 16 bases lay between the germline ends. From germline, CDR1 is SQVTM and CDR2 ANQGSEA. CDR3 size: 12 residues. The CDR3 here is CSAKAGPVEQFF. CDR3 nucleotide sequence: TGCAGCGCCAAAGCGGGTCCTGTTGAGCAGTTCTTC.

This clonotype was recorded many times. The V and J genes are TRBV7-9 and TRBJ2-3, with D hard to call. From germline, CDR1 is SEHNR and CDR2 FQNEAQ (reference sequence). The CDR3 has 10 residues. The V end lost 7 bases, the J end lost 7 bases, and 6 bases lay between the germline ends. The CDR3 DNA sequence: TGTGCCAGCAATCTTAATACGCAGTATTTT. Protein sequence: CASNLNTQYF. The whole variable domain, filled in from reference TRBV7-9 and TRBJ2-3, reads DTGVSQNPRHKITKRGQNVTFRCDPISEHNRLYWYRQTLGQGPEFLTYFQNEAQLEKSRLLSDRFSAERPKGSFSTLEIQRTEQGDSAMYLCASNLNTQYFGPGTRLTVL.

This clonotype occurred many times. This chain uses TRBV29-1 with TRBJ2-2, with TRBD1 matching 9 bases. The germline gives CDR1 SQVTM, CDR2 ANQGSEA. The J segment lost 6 bases and the V segment lost 8 bases, leaving 7 bases of the junction unmatched. The CDR3 consists of 13 residues. CDR3 bases: TGCAGCTCCGGGACAGGGTTGTCCGGGGAGCTGTTTTTT. Amino acids: CSSGTGLSGELFF.

As to this clonotype: This may come from a read error, since a much larger clone is one base off. The CDR3 reads CVSSFVPYNSPLHF. The CDR3 DNA reads TGTGTCAGCAGCTTCGTACCCTATAATTCACCCCTCCACTTT. This chain connects TRBV7-2 to TRBJ1-6; no clear D gene. The CDR3 extends over 14 amino acids. Germline V gene sequence: CDR1 SGHTA, CDR2 FQGNSA. Complete variable domain (other parts from reference TRBV7-2 and TRBJ1-6): GAGVSQSPSNKVTEKGKDVELRCDPISGHTALYWYRQSLGQGLEFLIYFQGNSAPDKSGLPSDRFSAERTGGSVSTLTIQRTQQEDSAVYLCVSSFVPYNSPLHFGNGTRLTVT.

The genes are TRBV28 and TRBJ1-2, with D tentatively TRBD1 (5 bases). Germline-derived CDR1 and CDR2 are MDHEN and SYDVKM. CDR3 length equals 12 residues. Trimming took 6 bases from V and 2 from J, leaving 7 bases between them. In DNA form, the CDR3 reads TGTGCCAGCAGAGGGGAAAACTATGGCTACACCTTC. Its translation is CASRGENYGYTF.

This clonotype was picked up many times. The chain links TRBV5-5 to TRBJ1-6; D is unresolved. Deletions cut 1 base from V and 0 bases from J, with 14 bases between. The CDR3 loop spans 18 amino acids. CDR1 is SGHKS and CDR2 is YYEKEE in the germline V gene (reference sequence). CDR3 in DNA: TGTGCCAGCAGCTTGTACGAGGGCGGGAGCTCCTATAATTCACCCCTCCACTTT. Amino acids: CASSLYEGGSSYNSPLHF. Based on the CDR3 plus reference TRBV5-5 and TRBJ1-6, the full variable domain is DAGVTQSPTHLIKTRGQQVTLRCSPISGHKSVSWYQQVLGQGPQFIFQYYEKEERGRGNFPDRFSARQFPNYSSELNVNALLLGDSALYLCASSLYEGGSSYNSPLHFGNGTRLTVT.

This clonotype was detected ten times or more. The genes are TRBV2 and TRBJ2-2; 8 positions agree with TRBD1. V dropped 6 bases and J dropped 0; count of bases not matched to a gene: 3. The CDR3 runs to 15 residues. Germline-derived CDR1 and CDR2 are SNHLY and FYNNEI. The CDR3 region is CASRDRATNTGELFF. The CDR3 DNA reads TGTGCCAGCAGGGACAGGGCAACGAACACCGGGGAGCTGTTTTTT.

This clonotype showed up many times. The genes are TRBV20-1 and TRBJ2-3; tentatively, D is TRBD1 (6 bases). V shed 3 bases and J shed 10 bases, with 11 bases lying between them. In germline, CDR1 is DFQATT, CDR2 SNEGSKA (reference sequence). This CDR3 contains 11 residues. Here the CDR3 DNA reads TGCAGTGCTAGCAGGGGTTCGGCGCAGTATTTT. The encoded protein is CSASRGSAQYF.

This clonotype was seen repeatedly, ten times or more. This chain uses TRBV7-3 with TRBJ1-3; tentative D call: TRBD1 (5 bases). This CDR3 region has 16 residues. V gave up 2 bases and J gave up 2 bases, with 13 bases separating them. CDR1 and CDR2 from the germline V gene are SGHTA and FQGTGA. The CDR3 protein is CASSLGNGGPGNTIYF. In DNA form, the CDR3 reads TGTGCCAGCAGCTTAGGGAACGGGGGACCTGGAAACACCATATATTTT. Filled out from reference TRBV7-3 and TRBJ1-3, the complete variable domain reads GAGVSQTPSNKVTEKGKYVELRCDPISGHTALYWYRQSLGQGPEFLIYFQGTGAADDSGLPNDRFFAVRPEGSVSTLKIQRTERGDSAVYLCASSLGNGGPGNTIYFGEGSWLTVV.

Remarks on this clonotype: This could be a read error, since a much larger clone is one nucleotide away. This chain uses TRBV25-1 with TRBJ1-5; D might be TRBD1 (5 bases). The germline gives CDR1 MGHDK, CDR2 SYGVNS. This CDR3 contains 14 residues. The V end lost 3 bases, the J end lost 6 bases, and 12 bases lay between the germline ends. The CDR3 reads CASSDPGKGQPQHF. In nucleotides, the CDR3 is TGTGCCAGCAGTGACCCAGGGAAAGGTCAGCCCCAGCATTTT.

This clonotype counts as medium-sized (0.01 to 0.1%). Here the CDR3 DNA reads TGCGCCAGCAGCCAAGTGATTAAGTCGAACACTGAAGCTTTCTTT. Its translation: CASSQVIKSNTEAFF. The J gene is TRBJ1-1, the V gene TRBV4-3; D uncertain. V gave up 1 base and J gave up 1 base, with 10 bases separating them. The CDR3 has 15 residues. Germline CDR1 and CDR2: LGHNA and YSLEER.

The chain is built from TRBV19 and TRBJ2-1; D unclear. This CDR3 region has 13 residues. Trimming took 7 bases from V and 2 from J, leaving 9 bases between them. Germline CDR1 is LNHDA and CDR2 is SQIVND (reference sequence). The CDR3 DNA is TGTGCCAGTACCCGTGGGACCTACAATGAGCAGTTCTTC. It codes for CASTRGTYNEQFF.

The chain employs TRBV9 and TRBJ2-5; no firm D call. Trimming left V 4 bases short and J 3 bases short, with 7 bases between. The CDR3 runs 12 residues. The germline gives CDR1 SGDLS, CDR2 YYNGEE. CDR3 protein: CASSPVKETQYF. The CDR3 region has the DNA TGTGCCAGCAGCCCGGTAAAAGAGACCCAGTACTTC. The full variable domain, rest sourced from reference TRBV9 and TRBJ2-5, is DSGVTQTPKHLITATGQRVTLRCSPRSGDLSVYWYQQSLDQGLQFLIQYYNGEERAKGNILERFSAQQFPDLHSELNLSSLELGDSALYFCASSPVKETQYFGPGTRLLVL.

The chain joins TRBV3-1 to TRBJ2-1; maybe TRBD2 (5 bases). Trimming shortened V by 9 bases and J by 8 bases, and 14 bases separated the two germline ends. CDR1 LGHDT and CDR2 YNNKEL come from the germline V gene (reference sequence). CDR3 size: 12 residues. CDR3 residues: CASGPPGDEQFF. In nucleotides, the CDR3 is TGTGCCAGTGGACCCCCCGGGGATGAGCAGTTCTTC.